The entry below gives a single T cell receptor beta chain sequence along with its context. The antigen remains undetermined. TCRdb reprocessed the reads with MiXCR, giving one entry per CDR3 protein. The sample has about 310,000 distinct CDR3 sequences; approximately 25% are singletons. Germline CDR1 MNHEY, CDR2 SMNVEV (reference sequence). Trimming left V 3 bases short and J 4 bases short, with 11 bases between. The CDR3 sequence is 14 residues long. The entry originates in a study of T cell repertoires in cytomegalovirus infection. Whole-study findings and limits: HLA-C-restricted TCR beta clonotypes specific for CMV led the ex vivo response. There were carriers of CMV plus the relevant HLA, and cumulative public TCR beta family frequency identified them.

J is TRBJ2-3 and V is TRBV27, with D perhaps TRBD1 (5 bases). The source was cultured PBMCs, collected from culture after CMV antigen stimulation. This clonotype originated in a human donor in good health (CMV status not recorded). Some clones in this sample may be carry-over from other donors' samples. CDR3 DNA sequence: TGTGCCAGCAGTTTGCGACAGTTCCCAGATACGCAGTATTTT. Translation: CASSLRQFPDTQYF.